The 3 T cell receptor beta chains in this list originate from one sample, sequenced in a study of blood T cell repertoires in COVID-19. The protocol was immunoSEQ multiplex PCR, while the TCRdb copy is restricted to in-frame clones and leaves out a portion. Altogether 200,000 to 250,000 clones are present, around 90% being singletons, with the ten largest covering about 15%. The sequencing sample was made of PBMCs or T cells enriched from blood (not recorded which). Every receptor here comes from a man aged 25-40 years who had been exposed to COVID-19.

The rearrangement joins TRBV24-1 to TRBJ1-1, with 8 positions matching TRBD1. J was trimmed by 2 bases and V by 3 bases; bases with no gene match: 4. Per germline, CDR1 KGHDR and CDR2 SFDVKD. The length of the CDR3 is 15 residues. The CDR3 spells CATSDIGTGNTEAFF. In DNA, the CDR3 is TGTGCCACCAGTGATATAGGGACAGGAAACACTGAAGCTTTCTTT.

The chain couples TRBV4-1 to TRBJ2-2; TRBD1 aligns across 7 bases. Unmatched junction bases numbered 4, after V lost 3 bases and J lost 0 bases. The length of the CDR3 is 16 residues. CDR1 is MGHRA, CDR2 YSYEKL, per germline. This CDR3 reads CASSHRGQANTGELFF. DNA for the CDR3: TGCGCCAGCAGCCACCGCGGACAGGCGAACACCGGGGAGCTGTTTTTT.

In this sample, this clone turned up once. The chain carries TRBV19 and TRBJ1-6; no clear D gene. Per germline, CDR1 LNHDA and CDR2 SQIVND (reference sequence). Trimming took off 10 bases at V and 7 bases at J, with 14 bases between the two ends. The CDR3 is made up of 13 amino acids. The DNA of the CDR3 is TGTGCCACCCGGACTAGCGGGAATTCACCCCTCCACTTT. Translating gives CATRTSGNSPLHF.